A single count supports the clone carrying this TCR beta chain. This CDR3 contains 17 residues. Trimming took off 0 bases at V and 2 bases at J, with 13 bases between the two ends. These data belong to a study of blood T cell repertoires in COVID-19. In the study overall: T cells, B-cell-depleted T cells, or PBMCs supplied cDNA or gDNA.

The table came from immunoSEQ multiplex PCR; TCRdb's copy has only in-frame clones and leaves some out. This sample has around 56,000 clones; about 91% occur once, and the top ten carry approximately 8%. Sequencing was carried out using peripheral blood. This sequence originates from a woman in her sixties with active or convalescent COVID-19. The chain joins TRBV23-1 to TRBJ1-4; D possibly corresponds to TRBD1 (5 bases). TRBV23-1 is flagged as an ORF with uncertain function. For the CDR3, the DNA is TGCGCCAGCAGTCAATCTGGGGGGGTTAGCACTAATGAAAAACTGTTTTTT. Its translation is CASSQSGGVSTNEKLFF.